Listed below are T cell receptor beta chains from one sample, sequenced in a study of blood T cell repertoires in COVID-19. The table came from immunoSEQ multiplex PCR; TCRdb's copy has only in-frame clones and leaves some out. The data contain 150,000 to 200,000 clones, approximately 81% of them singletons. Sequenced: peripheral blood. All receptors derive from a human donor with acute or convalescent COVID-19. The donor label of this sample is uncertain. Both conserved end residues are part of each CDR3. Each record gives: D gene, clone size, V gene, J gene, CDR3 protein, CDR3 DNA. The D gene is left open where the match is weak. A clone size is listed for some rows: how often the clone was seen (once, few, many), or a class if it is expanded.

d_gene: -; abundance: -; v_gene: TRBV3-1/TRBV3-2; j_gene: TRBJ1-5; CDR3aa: CASSQGAGVQPQHF; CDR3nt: TGTGCCAGCAGCCAAGGGGCAGGGGTTCAGCCCCAGCATTTT
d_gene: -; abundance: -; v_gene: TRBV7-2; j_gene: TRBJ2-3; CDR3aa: CASSVQGTDTQYF; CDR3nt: TGTGCCAGCAGCGTACAGGGCACAGATACGCAGTATTTT
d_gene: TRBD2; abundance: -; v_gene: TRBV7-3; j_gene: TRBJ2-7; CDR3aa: CASSHSGGHSYEQYF; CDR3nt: TGTGCCAGCAGTCATAGCGGGGGGCACTCCTACGAGCAGTACTTC
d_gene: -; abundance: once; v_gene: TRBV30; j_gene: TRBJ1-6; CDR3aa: CAWSAHQSRFLSYNSPLHF; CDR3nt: TGTGCCTGGAGTGCCCACCAGTCCCGATTTCTCTCCTATAATTCACCCCTCCACTTT
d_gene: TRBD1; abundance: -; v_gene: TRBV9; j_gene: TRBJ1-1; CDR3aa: CASSARQGSGTEAFF; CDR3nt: TGTGCCAGCAGCGCCCGACAGGGATCAGGGACTGAAGCTTTCTTT
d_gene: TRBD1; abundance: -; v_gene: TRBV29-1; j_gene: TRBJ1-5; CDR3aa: CRRLWDRGRHQHF; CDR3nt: TGCAGACGTCTGTGGGACAGGGGACGGCACCAGCATTTT
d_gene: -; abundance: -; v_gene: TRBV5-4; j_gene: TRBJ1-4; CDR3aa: CASSLAGTQEKLFF; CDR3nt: TGTGCCAGCAGCTTGGCAGGAACCCAAGAAAAACTGTTTTTT
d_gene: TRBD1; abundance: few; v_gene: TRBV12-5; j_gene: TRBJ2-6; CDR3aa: CASGPPGQGANVLTF; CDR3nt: TGTGCTAGTGGGCCCCCGGGACAGGGGGCCAACGTCCTGACTTTC
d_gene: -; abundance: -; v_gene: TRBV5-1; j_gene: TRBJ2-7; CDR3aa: CASSQRGQSYEQYF; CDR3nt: TGCGCCAGCAGCCAAAGAGGACAGAGCTACGAGCAGTACTTC
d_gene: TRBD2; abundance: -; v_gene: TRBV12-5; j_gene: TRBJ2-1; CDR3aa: CASGLAPTSGGSSYNEQFF; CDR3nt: TGTGCTAGTGGTTTGGCGCCGACTAGCGGGGGGAGCTCCTACAATGAGCAGTTCTTC
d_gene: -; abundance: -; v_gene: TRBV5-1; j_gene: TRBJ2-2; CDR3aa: CASSLGVTESTGELFF; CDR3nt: TGCGCCAGCAGCTTGGGGGTGACAGAGAGCACCGGGGAGCTGTTTTTT
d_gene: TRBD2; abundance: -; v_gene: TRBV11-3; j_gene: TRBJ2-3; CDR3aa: CASSRGGADTQYF; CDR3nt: TGTGCCAGCAGTCGGGGAGGGGCAGATACGCAGTATTTT
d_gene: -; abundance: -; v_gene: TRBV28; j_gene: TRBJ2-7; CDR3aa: CASEGGVSYEQYF; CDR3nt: TGTGCCAGCGAGGGCGGGGTTTCCTACGAGCAGTACTTC
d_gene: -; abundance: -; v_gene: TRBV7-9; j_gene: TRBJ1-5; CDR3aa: CASSLGGGSNQPQHF; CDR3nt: TGTGCCAGCAGCTTAGGAGGGGGTAGCAATCAGCCCCAGCATTTT
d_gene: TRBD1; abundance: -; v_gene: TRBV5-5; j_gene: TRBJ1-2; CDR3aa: CASSLQGAEGYTF; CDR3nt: TGTGCCAGCAGCCTACAGGGGGCGGAAGGCTACACCTTC
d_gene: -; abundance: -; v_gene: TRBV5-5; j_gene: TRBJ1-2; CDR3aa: CASSTTGRGGYTF; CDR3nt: TGTGCCAGCAGCACCACAGGGAGAGGAGGCTACACCTTC
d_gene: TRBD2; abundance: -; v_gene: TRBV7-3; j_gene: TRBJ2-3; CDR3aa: CASSLGLAGGRTQYF; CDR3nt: TGTGCCAGCAGCTTGGGACTAGCGGGGGGGCGAACGCAGTATTTT
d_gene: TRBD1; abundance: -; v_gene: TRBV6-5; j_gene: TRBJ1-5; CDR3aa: CASTSGTVSNQPQHF; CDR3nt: TGTGCCAGCACCTCGGGGACAGTTAGCAATCAGCCCCAGCATTTT
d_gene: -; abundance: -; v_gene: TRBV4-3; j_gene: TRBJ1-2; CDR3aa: CASSQGSQPSFNGYTF; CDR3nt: TGCGCCAGCAGCCAAGGTTCGCAGCCTAGTTTTAATGGCTACACCTTC
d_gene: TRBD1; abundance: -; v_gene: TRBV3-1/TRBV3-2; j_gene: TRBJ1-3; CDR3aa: CASSPTGGKGNTIYF; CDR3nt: TGTGCCAGCAGCCCTACAGGGGGCAAAGGAAACACCATATATTTT
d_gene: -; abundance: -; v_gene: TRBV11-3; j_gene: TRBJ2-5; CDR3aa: CASSSVLWSAGGETQYF; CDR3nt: TGTGCCAGCAGCTCCGTTTTATGGAGCGCCGGGGGAGAGACCCAGTACTTC
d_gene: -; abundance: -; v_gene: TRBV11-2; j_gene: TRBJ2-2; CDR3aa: CASKIVSGNTGELFF; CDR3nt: TGTGCCAGCAAGATAGTCTCAGGGAACACCGGGGAGCTGTTTTTT
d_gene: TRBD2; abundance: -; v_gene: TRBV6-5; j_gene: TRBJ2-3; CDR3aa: CASRLGLATDTQYF; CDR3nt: TGTGCCAGCAGGTTAGGACTAGCCACAGATACGCAGTATTTT
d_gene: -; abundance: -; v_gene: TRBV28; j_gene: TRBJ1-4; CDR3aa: CASSDSWADNEKLFF; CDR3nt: TGTGCCAGTTCCGACAGCTGGGCAGATAATGAAAAACTGTTTTTT
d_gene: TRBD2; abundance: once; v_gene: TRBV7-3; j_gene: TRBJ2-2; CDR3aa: CASSLGKTSGGQGELFF; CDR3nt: TGTGCCAGCAGCTTAGGCAAGACTAGCGGGGGCCAGGGGGAGCTGTTTTTT
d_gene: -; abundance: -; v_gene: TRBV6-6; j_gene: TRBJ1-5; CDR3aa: CASVGQGNQPQHF; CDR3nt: TGTGCCAGCGTTGGGCAGGGAAATCAGCCCCAGCATTTT
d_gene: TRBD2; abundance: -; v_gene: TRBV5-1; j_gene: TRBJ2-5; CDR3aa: CASSMGLVGQETQYF; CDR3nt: TGCGCCAGCAGCATGGGACTAGTAGGGCAAGAGACCCAGTACTTC
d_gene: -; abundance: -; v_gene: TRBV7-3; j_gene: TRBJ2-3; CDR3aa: CASSPGQGPTDTQYF; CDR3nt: TGTGCCAGCAGCCCCGGACAAGGACCCACAGATACGCAGTATTTT
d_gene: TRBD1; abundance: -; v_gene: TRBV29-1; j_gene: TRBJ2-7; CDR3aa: CSVDGTGVYEQYF; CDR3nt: TGCAGCGTTGACGGGACAGGGGTCTACGAGCAGTACTTC
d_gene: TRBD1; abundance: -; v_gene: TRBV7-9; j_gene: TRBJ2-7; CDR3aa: CASSSPGQGAEQYF; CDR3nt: TGTGCCAGCAGCTCCCCGGGACAGGGGGCCGAACAGTACTTC
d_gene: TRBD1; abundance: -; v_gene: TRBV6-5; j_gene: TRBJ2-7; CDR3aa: CASSRVGQGFYEQYF; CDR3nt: TGTGCCAGCAGTAGGGTGGGACAGGGGTTCTACGAGCAGTACTTC
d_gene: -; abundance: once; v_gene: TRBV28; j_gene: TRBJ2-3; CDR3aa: CASSLSTDTQYF; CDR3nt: TGTGCCAGCAGTCTCAGCACAGATACGCAGTATTTT
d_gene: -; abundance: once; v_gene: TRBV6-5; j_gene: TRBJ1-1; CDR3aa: CASTMSERNTEAFF; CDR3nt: TGTGCCAGCACTATGAGTGAGAGGAACACTGAAGCTTTCTTT
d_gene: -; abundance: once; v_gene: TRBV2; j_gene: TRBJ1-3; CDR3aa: CASSHRAASGNTIYF; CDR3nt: TGTGCCAGCAGTCACAGGGCTGCTTCTGGAAACACCATATATTTT
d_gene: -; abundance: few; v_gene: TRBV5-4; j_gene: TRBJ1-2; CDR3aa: CASSPNNRASYGYTF; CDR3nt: TGTGCCAGCAGCCCTAACAACAGGGCTTCCTATGGCTACACCTTC
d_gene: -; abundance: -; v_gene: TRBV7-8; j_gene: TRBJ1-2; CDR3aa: CASSPQAIGLNYGYTF; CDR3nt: TGTGCCAGCAGCCCCCAGGCGATTGGACTCAACTATGGCTACACCTTC
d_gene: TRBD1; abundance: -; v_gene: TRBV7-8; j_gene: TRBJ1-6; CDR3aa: CASSLLDRGNSPLHF; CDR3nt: TGTGCCAGCAGCTTACTGGACAGGGGGAATTCACCCCTCCACTTT
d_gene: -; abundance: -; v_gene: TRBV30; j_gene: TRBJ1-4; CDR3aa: CAWRPTGTTNEKLFF; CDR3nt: TGTGCCTGGAGGCCTACAGGGACAACTAATGAAAAACTGTTTTTT
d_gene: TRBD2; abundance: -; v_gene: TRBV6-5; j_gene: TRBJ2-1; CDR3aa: CASSYTTGGGNNEQFF; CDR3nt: TGTGCCAGCAGTTACACAACGGGGGGGGGAAACAATGAGCAGTTCTTC
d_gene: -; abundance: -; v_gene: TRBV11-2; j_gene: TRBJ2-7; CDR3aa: CASSTGQIYYEQYF; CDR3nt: TGTGCCAGCAGCACGGGACAAATTTACTACGAGCAGTACTTC
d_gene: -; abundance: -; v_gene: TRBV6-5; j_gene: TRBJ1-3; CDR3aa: CASSYSSGSSGNTIYF; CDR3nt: TGTGCCAGCAGTTACTCATCCGGGAGCTCTGGAAACACCATATATTTT
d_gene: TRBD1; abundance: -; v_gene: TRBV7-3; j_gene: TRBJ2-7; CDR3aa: CASSLFGATGTQVEQYF; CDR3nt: TGTGCCAGCAGCTTATTTGGAGCGACAGGGACACAGGTCGAGCAGTACTTC
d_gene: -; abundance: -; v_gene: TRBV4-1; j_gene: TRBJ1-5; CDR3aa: CASSHSTGINQPQHF; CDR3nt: TGCGCCAGCAGCCATTCCACAGGCATCAATCAGCCCCAGCATTTT